This TCR beta chain was captured in a study of cytomegalovirus exposure and HLA in healthy donors. Vbeta (60) and Jbeta (13) primers were used in the PCR. TCRdb's table, derived via immunoSEQ multiplex PCR, lists solely in-frame clones and lacks some. Of about 140,000 clones in the sample, approximately 80% are singletons; the top ten hold around a tenth. V was pared by 8 bases and J by 6 bases, with 11 bases of the junction left unmatched. This CDR3 region has 15 residues. CDR1 is MDHEN, CDR2 SYDVKM, per germline. This clonotype originated in a woman aged 55-69 years in good health and CMV-seropositive. This chain uses TRBV28 with TRBJ2-4; 9 nucleotides align to TRBD1. Sequenced material: PBMCs. CDR3 sequence (DNA): TGTGCCAGCGCTCCCGGCCCGGGACAGGGAAACATTCAGTACTTC. Translated: CASAPGPGQGNIQYF.